These 24 T cell receptor beta chains came from one sample sequenced in a study of blood T cell repertoires in COVID-19. Produced via immunoSEQ multiplex PCR; TCRdb's table is partial and in-frame only. The sample lists 60,000 to 70,000 clones; about 82% were seen once. The sequencing input was peripheral blood. The receptor set was obtained from a human donor in a cohort sampled during active COVID-19.

This chain joins TRBV19 and TRBJ2-2; D remains ambiguous. CDR1 is LNHDA and CDR2 is SQIVND in the germline V gene (reference sequence). Trimming shortened V by 7 bases and J by 3 bases, and 15 bases separated the two germline ends. The CDR3 runs to 15 residues. CDR3 protein: CASMRSGRHTGELFF. The CDR3 bases are TGTGCCAGTATGAGGTCCGGTCGGCACACCGGGGAGCTGTTTTTT.

This clone was seen a single time. Here the CDR3 reads CASSEMGQGLYEQYF. In DNA form, the CDR3 reads TGCGCCAGCAGCGAAATGGGACAGGGGCTATACGAGCAGTACTTC. The chain links TRBV4-1 to TRBJ2-7, with TRBD1 matching 10 bases. With V trimmed by 5 bases and J by 4 bases, 8 bases remained unmatched. This CDR3 has 15 residues. The germline CDR1 and CDR2 sequences are MGHRA and YSYEKL.

The V gene is TRBV5-1, the J gene TRBJ2-5; D perhaps matches TRBD2 (5 bases). The CDR3 spans 14 residues. Germline lookup yields CDR1 SGHRS and CDR2 YFSETQ. V was cut by 0 bases and J by 7 bases, with 13 bases left in between. CDR3 bases: TGCGCCAGCAGCTTGGATGGAGGTCTCGGGACCCAGTACTTC. Translating gives CASSLDGGLGTQYF.

In this sample, this clone turned up a few times. The chain employs TRBV6-2 or TRBV6-3 and TRBJ1-2; a weak D match, TRBD1 (5 bases). This CDR3 spans 13 amino acids. Germline V CDR1 and CDR2: MNHEY, SVGEGT. The ends were cut back, 1 base at V and 4 bases at J, with 7 bases in the middle. CDR3 in amino acids: CASSYWGSYGYTF. DNA of the CDR3: TGTGCCAGCAGTTACTGGGGCAGCTATGGCTACACCTTC.

The chain recombines TRBV4-3 with TRBJ1-4; perhaps TRBD1 as D (5 bases). V gave up 1 base and J gave up 8 bases, with 11 bases separating them. The CDR3 consists of 14 residues. CDR1 and CDR2 from the germline V gene are LGHNA and YSLEER. The CDR3, as DNA: TGCGCCAGCAGCCAAGGGCAGGGCAACGAAAAACTGTTTTTT. Protein: CASSQGQGNEKLFF.

The rearrangement links TRBV4-1 to TRBJ1-4; D unclear. The CDR3 covers 13 residues. Per the germline V gene, CDR1 is MGHRA and CDR2 is YSYEKL. V dropped 4 bases and J dropped 4 bases, with 7 bases sitting between them. The CDR3 DNA reads TGCGCCAGCAGCCTGAGGTTTAATGAAAAACTGTTTTTT. Translated: CASSLRFNEKLFF.

V is TRBV14 and J is TRBJ1-2, with a possible D match to TRBD1 (5 bases). Trimming removed 0 bases from V and 8 bases from J, with 13 bases in between. The germline CDR1 and CDR2 sequences are SGHDN and FVKESK. The length of the CDR3 is 14 residues. The CDR3 sequence is CASSQDSGRGGYTF. In DNA, the CDR3 is TGTGCCAGCAGCCAAGATTCGGGCCGGGGGGGCTACACCTTC.

This chain connects TRBV25-1 to TRBJ1-2; D remains ambiguous. The ends were cut back, 7 bases at V and 3 bases at J, with 12 bases in the middle. CDR3 length: 13 amino acids. CDR1 and CDR2 from the germline V gene are MGHDK and SYGVNS. As DNA, the CDR3 is TGTGCCAGCACCTTTGACGGAGACTATGGCTACACCTTC. It translates to CASTFDGDYGYTF.

The rearrangement uses TRBV27 and TRBJ2-7, with D maybe TRBD1 (5 bases). CDR3 length: 13 residues. Germline-derived CDR1 and CDR2 are MNHEY and SMNVEV (reference sequence). The V gene lost 8 bases and the J gene lost 5 bases, with 16 bases spanning the gap. The CDR3 bases are TGTGCCAGCCGTGCTCAGGCAGGGAACGAGCAGTACTTC. Protein: CASRAQAGNEQYF.

This clone appeared a few times. The J gene is TRBJ2-2, the V gene TRBV5-5; TRBD1 matches 8 bases. The germline gives CDR1 SGHKS, CDR2 YYEKEE (reference sequence). The V and J ends lost 9 bases and 2 bases, in that order; junction bases with no gene match: 3. The CDR3 consists of 13 residues. CDR3 amino acids: CATTGANTGELFF. DNA of the CDR3: TGTGCCACGACAGGGGCTAACACCGGGGAGCTGTTTTTT.

The rearrangement links TRBV7-9 to TRBJ2-7, with 8 bases aligning to TRBD1. This CDR3 has 15 residues. Germline CDR1 SEHNR, CDR2 FQNEAQ (reference sequence). Trimming cost V 8 bases and J 7 bases; bases outside gene matches: 16. The CDR3 here is CASSRIRQGLGEQYF. The DNA for the CDR3 is TGTGCCAGCTCCAGAATTAGACAGGGGCTAGGGGAGCAGTACTTC.

The chain has TRBV9 and TRBJ1-2; D gene unclear. CDR1 SGDLS and CDR2 YYNGEE come from the germline V gene. The germline V and J ends were trimmed by 0 bases and 8 bases, with 17 bases remaining between them. The CDR3 has 15 amino acids. CDR3 DNA: TGTGCCAGCAGCGTAGGCGACAACCGTCTTAGGGGCTACACCTTC. Protein sequence: CASSVGDNRLRGYTF.

This chain connects TRBV7-3 to TRBJ2-2; D uncertain. The V end was cut by 6 bases, the J end by 3 bases, with 11 bases between. Germline values: CDR1 SGHTA, CDR2 FQGTGA. The CDR3 extends over 14 amino acids. CDR3 region: CASRRQSDTGELFF. The CDR3 nucleotides read TGTGCCAGCAGACGTCAATCGGACACCGGGGAGCTGTTTTTT.

The rearrangement joins TRBV5-5 to TRBJ2-4; TRBD1 aligns across 9 bases. The junction had 4 bases not matched to a gene; V was cut back by 0 bases and J by 0 bases. CDR3 length: 17 amino acids. Germline V gene data show CDR1 as SGHKS and CDR2 as YYEKEE (reference sequence). CDR3 DNA sequence: TGTGCCAGCAGCTTGGTTACAGGGGGCCGAGCCAAAAACATTCAGTACTTC. Residues: CASSLVTGGRAKNIQYF.

V usage is TRBV7-2 and J usage is TRBJ2-3; 11 nucleotides line up with TRBD2. Germline V lookup: CDR1 SGHTA, CDR2 FQGNSA. J lost 1 base, V lost 3 bases, and 0 bases had no gene match. The CDR3 runs to 15 residues. The CDR3 DNA reads as TGTGCCAGCAGCTTTAGCGGGGGGGGCACAGATACGCAGTATTTT. This gives the protein CASSFSGGGTDTQYF.

This sequence joins TRBV6-5 and TRBJ1-6, with TRBD1 matching 8 bases. The CDR3 totals 13 residues. CDR1 MNHEY and CDR2 SVGAGI come from the germline V gene. Losses at the gene ends were 10 bases for V and 7 bases for J; bases not matched to a gene: 6. The CDR3 nucleotides are TGTGCCACTAGGGACAGGCAAAATTCACCCCTCCACTTT. Protein sequence: CATRDRQNSPLHF.

The J gene is TRBJ1-2, the V gene TRBV28; 7 positions agree with TRBD1. V dropped 2 bases and J dropped 4; count of bases not matched to a gene: 10. The CDR3 has 16 amino acids. Germline lookup yields CDR1 MDHEN and CDR2 SYDVKM. CDR3 bases: TGTGCCAGCAGTTTAAGGACAGGCCACCGTAGCTATGGCTACACCTTC. It translates to CASSLRTGHRSYGYTF.

The CDR3: CASLRGQGTEAFF. The CDR3 coding sequence is TGTGCCAGCCTTAGGGGACAGGGCACTGAAGCTTTCTTT. The chain carries TRBV12-3 or TRBV12-4 and TRBJ1-1; 9 positions agree with TRBD1. This CDR3 has 13 residues. Trimming took 8 bases from V and 4 from J; bases not matched to a gene: 5.

This clone was counted a single time. J is TRBJ1-2 and V is TRBV19; D is ambiguous. The CDR3 has 12 amino acids. Looked up from germline, CDR1 is LNHDA and CDR2 is SQIVND (reference sequence). Trimming left V 6 bases short and J 4 bases short, with 9 bases between. The CDR3 protein is CASRSDTYGYTF. The CDR3 DNA reads as TGTGCCAGTAGGTCAGATACCTATGGCTACACCTTC.

The chain has TRBV7-9 and TRBJ1-1; D possibly corresponds to TRBD1 (5 bases). Trimming shortened V by 0 bases and J by 3 bases, and 11 bases separated the two germline ends. Germline values: CDR1 SEHNR, CDR2 FQNEAQ (reference sequence). The CDR3 length is 15 residues. CDR3 amino acids: CASSLARGWDTEAFF. DNA of the CDR3: TGTGCCAGCAGCTTAGCGCGGGGGTGGGACACTGAAGCTTTCTTT.

The chain is built from TRBV11-3 and TRBJ1-1; D may be TRBD1 (5 bases). From germline, CDR1 is SGHNT and CDR2 YENEEA. This CDR3 has 16 residues. The V gene lost 1 base and the J gene lost 4 bases, with 16 bases spanning the gap. The DNA for the CDR3 is TGTGCCAGCAGCTTAGCTCCGGGACTCGATGGCACTGAAGCTTTCTTT. Its translation is CASSLAPGLDGTEAFF.

The chain couples TRBV6-5 to TRBJ1-2; 7 bases are shared with TRBD1. The CDR3 contains 14 residues. Germline trimming cut 7 bases from V and 6 bases from J; bases unmatched to any gene: 11. The germline CDR1 and CDR2 sequences are MNHEY and SVGAGI. DNA of the CDR3: TGTGCCAGCACCCGACCGCAGGGGGGAGATGGCTACACCTTC. It encodes CASTRPQGGDGYTF.

J is TRBJ1-2 and V is TRBV6-5, with TRBD1 matching over 9 bases. Trimming at V came to 7 bases and at J to 5 bases, leaving 11 bases not matched to a gene. The CDR3 has 15 residues. The germline V gene encodes CDR1 MNHEY and CDR2 SVGAGI. CDR3 in DNA: TGTGCCAGCATCTCCAGCGGGACAGGGTCGTATGGCTACACCTTC. Protein: CASISSGTGSYGYTF.

V gene TRBV7-9 combines with J gene TRBJ2-5; 14 bases are shared with TRBD2. The CDR3 has 17 amino acids. Germline CDR1 and CDR2: SEHNR and FQNEAQ (reference sequence). The junction had 10 bases not matched to a gene; V was cut back by 5 bases and J by 5 bases. DNA for the CDR3: TGTGCCAGCAGCCCCCGACTAGCGGGGGGGCCGAGGGAGACCCAGTACTTC. This gives the protein CASSPRLAGGPRETQYF.